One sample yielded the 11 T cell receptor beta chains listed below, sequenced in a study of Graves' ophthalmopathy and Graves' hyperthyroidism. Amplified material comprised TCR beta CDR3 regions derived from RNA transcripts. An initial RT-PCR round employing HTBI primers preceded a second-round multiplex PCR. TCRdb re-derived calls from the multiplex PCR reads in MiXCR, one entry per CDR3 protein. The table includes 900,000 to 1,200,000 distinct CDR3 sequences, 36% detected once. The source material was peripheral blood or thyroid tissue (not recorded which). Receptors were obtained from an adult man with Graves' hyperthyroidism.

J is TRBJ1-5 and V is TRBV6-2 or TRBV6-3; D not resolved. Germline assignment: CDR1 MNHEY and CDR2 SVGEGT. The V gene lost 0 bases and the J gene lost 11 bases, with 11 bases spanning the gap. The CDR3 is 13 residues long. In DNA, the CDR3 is TGTGCCAGCAGTTACTCGAACCCGGGAACCCAGCATTTT. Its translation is CASSYSNPGTQHF.

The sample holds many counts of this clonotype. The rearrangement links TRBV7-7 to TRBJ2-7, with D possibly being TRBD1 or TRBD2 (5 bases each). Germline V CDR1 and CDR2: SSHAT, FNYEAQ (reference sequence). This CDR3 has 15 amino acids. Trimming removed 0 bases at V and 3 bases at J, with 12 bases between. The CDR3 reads CASSLAVGENYEQYF. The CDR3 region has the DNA TGTGCCAGCAGCTTAGCGGTAGGGGAGAACTACGAGCAGTACTTC.

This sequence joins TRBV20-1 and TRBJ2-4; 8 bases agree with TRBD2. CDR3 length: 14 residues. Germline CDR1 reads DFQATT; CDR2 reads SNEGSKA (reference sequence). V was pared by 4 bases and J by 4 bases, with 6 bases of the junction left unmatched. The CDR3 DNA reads TGCAGTGCTATCCTTTTAGCGGGGAAAAACATTCAGTACTTC. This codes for CSAILLAGKNIQYF.

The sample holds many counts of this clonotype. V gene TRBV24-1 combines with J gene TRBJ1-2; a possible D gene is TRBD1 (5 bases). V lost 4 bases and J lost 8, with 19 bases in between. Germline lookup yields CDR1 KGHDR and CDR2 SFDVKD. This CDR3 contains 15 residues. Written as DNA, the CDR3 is TGTGCCACCAGTGAGAAGGGACGCCCAAAGGGAGGCTACACCTTC. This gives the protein CATSEKGRPKGGYTF.

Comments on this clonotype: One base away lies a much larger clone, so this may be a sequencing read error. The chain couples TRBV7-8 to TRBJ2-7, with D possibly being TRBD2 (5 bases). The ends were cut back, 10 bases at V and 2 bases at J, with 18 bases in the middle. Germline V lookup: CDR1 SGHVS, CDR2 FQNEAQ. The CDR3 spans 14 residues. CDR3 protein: CAIRRELTTYEQYF. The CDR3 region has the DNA TGTGCCATCAGACGGGAACTAACTACCTACGAGCAGTACTTC.

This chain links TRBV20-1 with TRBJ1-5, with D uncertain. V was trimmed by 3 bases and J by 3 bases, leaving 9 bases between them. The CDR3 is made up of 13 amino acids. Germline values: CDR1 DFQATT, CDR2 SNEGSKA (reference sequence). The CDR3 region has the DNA TGCAGTGCTAGGGGTTCGTTCAATCAGCCCCAGCATTTT. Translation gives CSARGSFNQPQHF.

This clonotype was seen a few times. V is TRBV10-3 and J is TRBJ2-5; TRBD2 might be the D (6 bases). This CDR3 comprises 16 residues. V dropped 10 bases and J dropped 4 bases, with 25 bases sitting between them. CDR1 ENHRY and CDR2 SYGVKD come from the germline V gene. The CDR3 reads CASRMGRTREAETQYF. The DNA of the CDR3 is TGTGCCAGCAGGATGGGGCGAACCAGGGAGGCAGAGACCCAGTACTTC.

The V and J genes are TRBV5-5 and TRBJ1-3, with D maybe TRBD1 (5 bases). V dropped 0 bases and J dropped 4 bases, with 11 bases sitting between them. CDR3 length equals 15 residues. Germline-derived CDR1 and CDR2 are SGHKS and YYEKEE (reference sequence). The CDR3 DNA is TGTGCCAGCAGCTTGGAGGAGGGGAGCGGAAACACCATATATTTT. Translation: CASSLEEGSGNTIYF.

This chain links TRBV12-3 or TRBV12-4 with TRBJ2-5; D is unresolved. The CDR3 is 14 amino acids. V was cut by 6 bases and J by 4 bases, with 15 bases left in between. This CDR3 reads CASSAGEKRETQYF. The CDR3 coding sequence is TGTGCCAGCAGCGCCGGCGAAAAGCGAGAGACCCAGTACTTC.

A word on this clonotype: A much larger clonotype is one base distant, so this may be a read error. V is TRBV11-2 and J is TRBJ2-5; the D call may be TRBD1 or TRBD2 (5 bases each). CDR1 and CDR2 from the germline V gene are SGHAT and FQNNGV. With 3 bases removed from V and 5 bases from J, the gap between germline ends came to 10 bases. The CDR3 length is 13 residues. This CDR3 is CASSFGDLETQYF. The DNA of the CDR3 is TGTGCCAGCAGCTTCGGGGACCTGGAGACCCAGTACTTC.

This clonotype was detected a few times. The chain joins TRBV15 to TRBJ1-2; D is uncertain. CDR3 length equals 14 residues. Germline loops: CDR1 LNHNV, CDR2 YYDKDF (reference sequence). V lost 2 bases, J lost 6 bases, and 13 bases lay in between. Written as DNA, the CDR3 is TGTGCCACCAGCAGAACATCACTCTCGGATGGCTACACCTTC. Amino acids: CATSRTSLSDGYTF.